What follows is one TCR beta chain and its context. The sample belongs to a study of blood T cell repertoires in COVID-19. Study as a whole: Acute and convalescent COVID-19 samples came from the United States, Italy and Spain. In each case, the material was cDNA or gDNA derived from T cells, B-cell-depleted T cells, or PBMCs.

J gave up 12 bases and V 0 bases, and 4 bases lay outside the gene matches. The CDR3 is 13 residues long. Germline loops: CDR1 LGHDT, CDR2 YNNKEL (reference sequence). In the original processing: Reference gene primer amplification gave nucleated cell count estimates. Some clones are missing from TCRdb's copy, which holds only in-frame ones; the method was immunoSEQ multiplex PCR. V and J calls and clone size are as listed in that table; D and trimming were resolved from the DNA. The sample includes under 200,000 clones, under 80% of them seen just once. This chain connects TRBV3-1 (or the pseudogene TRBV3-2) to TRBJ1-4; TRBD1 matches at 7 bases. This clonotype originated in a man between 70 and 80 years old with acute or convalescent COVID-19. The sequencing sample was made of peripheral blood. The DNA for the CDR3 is TGTGCCAGCAGCCAAGAAGGGGGCGGGGAACTGTTTTTT. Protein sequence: CASSQEGGGELFF.